The source of this T cell receptor (beta chain) is a study of T cells in severe cutaneous drug reactions. Study-wide context: Collected from acute- or recovery-stage patients: blister fluids/cells and PBMC.

TCR subtype-specific primers in iRepertoire multiplex PCR prepared libraries for bulk and single-cell sequencing. From the multiplex PCR reads, TCRdb lists one entry per CDR3 protein and no DNA. The sample data list thousands of distinct CDR3 sequences. Carbamazepine had induced Stevens-Johnson syndrome or toxic epidermal necrolysis in the sequenced donors. Findings and caveats of the study: TRBV12-4 use rose strongly in carbamazepine-induced Stevens-Johnson syndrome or toxic epidermal necrolysis, averaging approximately 33% in blister cells and approximately 5% in PBMC.

Germline loops: CDR1 SGHNT, CDR2 YENEEA. The CDR3 totals 12 residues. As regards this clonotype: Its antigen is not known.

This sequence joins TRBV11-3 and TRBJ2-2. Sequencing was carried out using cells from a skin blister. This TCR came from a human donor with a severe cutaneous adverse drug reaction. CDR3 region: CASSSNTGELFF.